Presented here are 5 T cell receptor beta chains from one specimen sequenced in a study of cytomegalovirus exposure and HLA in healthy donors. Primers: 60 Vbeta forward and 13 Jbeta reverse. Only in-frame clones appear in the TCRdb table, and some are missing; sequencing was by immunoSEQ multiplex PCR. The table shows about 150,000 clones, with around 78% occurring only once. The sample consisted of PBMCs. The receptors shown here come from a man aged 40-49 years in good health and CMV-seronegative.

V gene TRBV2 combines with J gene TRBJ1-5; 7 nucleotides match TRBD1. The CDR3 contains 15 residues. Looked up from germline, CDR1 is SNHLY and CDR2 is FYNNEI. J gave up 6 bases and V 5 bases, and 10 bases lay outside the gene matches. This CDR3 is CASSRDRDTFQPQHF. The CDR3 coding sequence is TGTGCCAGCAGTCGCGACAGGGATACATTTCAGCCCCAGCATTTT.

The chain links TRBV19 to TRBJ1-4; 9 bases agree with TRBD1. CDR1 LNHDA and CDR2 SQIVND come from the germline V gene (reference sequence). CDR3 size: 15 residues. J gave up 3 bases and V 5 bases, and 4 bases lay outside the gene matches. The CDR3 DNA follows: TGTGCCAGTAGTCCTCGACAGGGGGCTAATGAAAAACTGTTTTTT. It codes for CASSPRQGANEKLFF.

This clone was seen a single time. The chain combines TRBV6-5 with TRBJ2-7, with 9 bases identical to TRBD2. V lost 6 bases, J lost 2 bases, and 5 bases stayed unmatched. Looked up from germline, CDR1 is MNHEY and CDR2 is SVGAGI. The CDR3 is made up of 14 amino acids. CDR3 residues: CASSRTSETYEQYV. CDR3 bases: TGTGCCAGCAGCCGGACTAGCGAAACCTACGAGCAGTACGTC.

The CDR3 region is CASSQGREQGDTQYF. The CDR3 DNA reads TGTGCCAGCAGCCAAGGCCGGGAGCAAGGAGATACGCAGTATTTT. The chain uses TRBV4-2 and TRBJ2-3; a possible D gene is TRBD2 (6 bases). Germline CDR1 LGHNA, CDR2 YNFKEQ. The V and J ends lost 1 base and 5 bases respectively, with 13 bases between them. The CDR3 length is 15 residues.

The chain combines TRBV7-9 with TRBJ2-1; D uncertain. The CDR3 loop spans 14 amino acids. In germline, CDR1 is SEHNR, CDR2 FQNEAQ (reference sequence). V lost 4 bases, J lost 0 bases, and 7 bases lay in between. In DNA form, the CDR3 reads TGTGCCAGCAGCTATGACATCTCCTACAATGAGCAGTTCTTC. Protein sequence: CASSYDISYNEQFF. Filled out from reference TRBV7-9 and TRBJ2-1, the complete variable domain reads DTGVSQNPRHKITKRGQNVTFRCDPISEHNRLYWYRQTLGQGPEFLTYFQNEAQLEKSRLLSDRFSAERPKGSFSTLEIQRTEQGDSAMYLCASSYDISYNEQFFGPGTRLTVL.